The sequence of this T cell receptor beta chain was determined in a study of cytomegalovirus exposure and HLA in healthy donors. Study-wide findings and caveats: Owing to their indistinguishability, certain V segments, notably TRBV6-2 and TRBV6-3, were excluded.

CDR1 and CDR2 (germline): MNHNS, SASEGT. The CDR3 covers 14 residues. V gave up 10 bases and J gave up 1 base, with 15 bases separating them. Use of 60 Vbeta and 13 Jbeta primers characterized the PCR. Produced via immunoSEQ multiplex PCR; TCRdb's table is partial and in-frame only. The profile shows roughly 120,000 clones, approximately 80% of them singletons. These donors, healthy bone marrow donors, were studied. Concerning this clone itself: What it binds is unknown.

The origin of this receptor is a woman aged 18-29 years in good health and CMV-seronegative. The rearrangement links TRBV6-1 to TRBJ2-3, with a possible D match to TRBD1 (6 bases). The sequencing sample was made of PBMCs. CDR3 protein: CATQGSWGTDTQYF. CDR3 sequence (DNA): TGTGCCACCCAGGGGAGCTGGGGCACAGATACGCAGTATTTT.